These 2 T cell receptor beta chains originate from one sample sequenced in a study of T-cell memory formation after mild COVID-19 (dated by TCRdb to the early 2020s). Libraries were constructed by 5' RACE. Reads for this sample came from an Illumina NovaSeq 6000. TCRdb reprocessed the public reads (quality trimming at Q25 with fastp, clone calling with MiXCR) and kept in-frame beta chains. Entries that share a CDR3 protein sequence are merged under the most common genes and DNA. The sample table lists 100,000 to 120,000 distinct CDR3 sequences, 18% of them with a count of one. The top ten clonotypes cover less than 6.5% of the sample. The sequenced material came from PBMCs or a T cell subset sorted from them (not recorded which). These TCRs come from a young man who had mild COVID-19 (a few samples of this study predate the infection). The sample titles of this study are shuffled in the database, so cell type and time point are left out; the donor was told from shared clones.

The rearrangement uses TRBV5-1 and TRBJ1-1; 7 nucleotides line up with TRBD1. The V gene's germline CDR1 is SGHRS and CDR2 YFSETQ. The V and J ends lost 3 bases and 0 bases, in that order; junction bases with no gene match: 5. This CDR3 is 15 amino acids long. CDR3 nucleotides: TGCGCCAGCAGCTCTCAGACAGGGCTGAACACTGAAGCTTTCTTT. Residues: CASSSQTGLNTEAFF. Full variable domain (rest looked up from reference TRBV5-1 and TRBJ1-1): KAGVTQTPRYLIKTRGQQVTLSCSPISGHRSVSWYQQTPGQGLQFLFEYFSETQRNKGNFPGRFSGRQFSNSRSEMNVSTLELGDSALYLCASSSQTGLNTEAFFGQGTRLTVV.

The CDR3 DNA reads as TGCGCCAGCAGCCAAGATCTGGGCCAGGCTTTAGTCGGAAACACCATATATTTT. It is translated as CASSQDLGQALVGNTIYF. The V gene is TRBV4-3, the J gene TRBJ1-3; D call uncertain. Germline V CDR1 and CDR2: LGHNA, YSLEER. Trimming stripped 0 bases from V and 4 bases from J, with 19 bases between. This CDR3 spans 18 amino acids.